This TCR beta chain was documented in a study of molecular identifiers for immune sequencing clone quantification. This clonotype was detected only a few times. Trimming took 5 bases from V and 6 from J; bases not matched to a gene: 12. Germline-derived CDR1 and CDR2 are MDHEN and SYDVKM. The CDR3 covers 16 residues. Via MiXCR, TCRdb re-called the PCR reads, giving one row per CDR3 protein. The sample includes tens of thousands of distinct CDR3 sequences, around 25% seen only once; the top ten take 0.6% to 0.9%. This chain joins TRBV28 and TRBJ2-2; 7 bases map to TRBD2. The clonotype comes from a human donor in good health. Some libraries in this study had Jurkat cell RNA spiked in. Material for sequencing was naive CD8+ T cells from blood, with Jurkat cell RNA spiked in. Regarding subset: FACS-sorted CD8+CD4-CCR7+CD45RA+ naive T cells. The CDR3 nucleotides read TGTGCCAGCAGTCCCCTGGCGGGAGTTGTATCCGGGGAGCTGTTTTTT. It translates to CASSPLAGVVSGELFF.